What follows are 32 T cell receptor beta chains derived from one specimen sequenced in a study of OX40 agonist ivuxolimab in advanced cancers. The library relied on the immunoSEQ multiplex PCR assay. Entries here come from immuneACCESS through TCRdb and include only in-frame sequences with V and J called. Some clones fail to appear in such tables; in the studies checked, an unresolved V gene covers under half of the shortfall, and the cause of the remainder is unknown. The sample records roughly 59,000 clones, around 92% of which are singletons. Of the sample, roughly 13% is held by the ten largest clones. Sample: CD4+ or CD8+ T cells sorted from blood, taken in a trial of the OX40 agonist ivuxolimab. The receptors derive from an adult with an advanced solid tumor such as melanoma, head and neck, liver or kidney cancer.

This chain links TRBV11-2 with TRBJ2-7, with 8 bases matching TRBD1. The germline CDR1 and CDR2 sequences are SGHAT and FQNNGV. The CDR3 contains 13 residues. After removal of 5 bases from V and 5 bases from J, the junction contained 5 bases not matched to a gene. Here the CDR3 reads CASSPGQGDEQYF. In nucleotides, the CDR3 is TGTGCCAGCAGCCCTGGACAGGGCGACGAGCAGTACTTC.

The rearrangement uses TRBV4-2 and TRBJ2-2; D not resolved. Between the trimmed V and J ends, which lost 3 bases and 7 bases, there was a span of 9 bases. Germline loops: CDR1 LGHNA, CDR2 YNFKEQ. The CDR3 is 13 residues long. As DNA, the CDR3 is TGTGCCAGCAGCCAGGAGTCAGGCGGGGAGCTGTTTTTT. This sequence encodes CASSQESGGELFF.

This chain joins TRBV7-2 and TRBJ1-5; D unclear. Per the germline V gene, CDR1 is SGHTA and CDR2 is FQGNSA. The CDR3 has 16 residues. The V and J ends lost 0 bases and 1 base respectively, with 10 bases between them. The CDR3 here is CASSLATYKSNQPQHF. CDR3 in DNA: TGTGCCAGCAGCTTAGCCACCTACAAAAGCAATCAGCCCCAGCATTTT.

As DNA, the CDR3 is TGCGCCAGCAGCCAAGATGGTATAGGCACAGGGGCCTACGAGCAGTACTTC. Amino acids: CASSQDGIGTGAYEQYF. The genes are TRBV4-3 and TRBJ2-7, with 7 bases identical to TRBD1. Trimming removed 0 bases from V and 2 bases from J; junction bases left unmatched: 10. CDR1 and CDR2 (germline): LGHNA, YSLEER. This CDR3 is built from 17 residues.

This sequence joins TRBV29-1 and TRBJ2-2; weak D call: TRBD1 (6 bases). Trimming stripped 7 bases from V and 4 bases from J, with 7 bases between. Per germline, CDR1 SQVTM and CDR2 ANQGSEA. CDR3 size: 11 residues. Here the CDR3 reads CSAQGTGELFF. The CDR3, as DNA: TGCAGCGCACAGGGCACCGGGGAGCTGTTTTTT.

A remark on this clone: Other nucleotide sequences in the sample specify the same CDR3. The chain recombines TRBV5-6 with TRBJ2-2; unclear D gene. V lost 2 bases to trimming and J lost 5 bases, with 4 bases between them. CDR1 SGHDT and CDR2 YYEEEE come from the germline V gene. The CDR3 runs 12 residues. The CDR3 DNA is TGTGCCAGCAGCTTTGGTACCGGGGAGCTGTTTTTT. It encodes CASSFGTGELFF.

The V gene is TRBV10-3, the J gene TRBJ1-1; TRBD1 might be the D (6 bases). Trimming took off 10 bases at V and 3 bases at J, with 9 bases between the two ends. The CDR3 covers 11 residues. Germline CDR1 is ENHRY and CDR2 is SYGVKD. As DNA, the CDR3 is TGTGCCACCGCAGGGGACACTGAAGCTTTCTTT. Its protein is CATAGDTEAFF.

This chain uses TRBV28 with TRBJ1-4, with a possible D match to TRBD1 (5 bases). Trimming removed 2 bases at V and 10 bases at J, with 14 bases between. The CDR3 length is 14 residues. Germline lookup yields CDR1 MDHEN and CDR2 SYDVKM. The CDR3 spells CASSLGDLGGKLFF. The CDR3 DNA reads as TGTGCCAGCAGTTTAGGGGACCTGGGGGGAAAACTGTTTTTT.

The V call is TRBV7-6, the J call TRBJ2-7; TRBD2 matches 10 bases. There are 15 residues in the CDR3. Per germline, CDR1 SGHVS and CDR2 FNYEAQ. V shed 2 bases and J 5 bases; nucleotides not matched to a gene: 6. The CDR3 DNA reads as TGTGCCAGCAGCTTAAGCCTAGCGGGGGCGGACGAGCAGTACTTC. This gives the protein CASSLSLAGADEQYF.

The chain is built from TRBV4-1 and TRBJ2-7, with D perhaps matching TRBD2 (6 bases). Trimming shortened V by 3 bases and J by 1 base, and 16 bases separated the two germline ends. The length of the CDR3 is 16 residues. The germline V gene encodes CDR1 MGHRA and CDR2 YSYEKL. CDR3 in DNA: TGCGCCAGCAGCCATTTTAGCGGAGGGGATTCCTACGAGCAGTACTTC. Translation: CASSHFSGGDSYEQYF.

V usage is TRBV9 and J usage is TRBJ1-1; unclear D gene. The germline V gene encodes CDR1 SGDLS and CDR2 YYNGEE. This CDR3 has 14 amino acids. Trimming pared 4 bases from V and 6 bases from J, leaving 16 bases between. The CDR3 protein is CASSPGPGGAEAFF. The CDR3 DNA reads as TGTGCCAGCAGCCCCGGCCCGGGCGGAGCTGAAGCTTTCTTT.

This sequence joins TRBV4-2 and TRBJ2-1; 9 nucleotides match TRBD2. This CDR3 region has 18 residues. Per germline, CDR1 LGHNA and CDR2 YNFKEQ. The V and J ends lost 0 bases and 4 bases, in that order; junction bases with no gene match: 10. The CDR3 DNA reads TGTGCCAGCAGCCAAGATCGGGCTAGCGGGATACCGTACAATGAGCAGTTCTTC. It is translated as CASSQDRASGIPYNEQFF.

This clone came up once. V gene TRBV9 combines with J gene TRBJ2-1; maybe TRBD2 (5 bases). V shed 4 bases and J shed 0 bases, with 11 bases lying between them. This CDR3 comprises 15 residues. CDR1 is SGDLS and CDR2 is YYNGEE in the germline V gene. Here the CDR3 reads CASSPPGYSYNEQFF. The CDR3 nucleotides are TGTGCCAGCAGCCCCCCGGGGTACTCCTACAATGAGCAGTTCTTC.

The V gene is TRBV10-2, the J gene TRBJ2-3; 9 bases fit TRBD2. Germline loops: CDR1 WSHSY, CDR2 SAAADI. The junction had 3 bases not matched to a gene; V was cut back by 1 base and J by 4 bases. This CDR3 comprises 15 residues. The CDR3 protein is CASSELERGADTQYF. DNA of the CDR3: TGCGCCAGCAGTGAGTTAGAGCGGGGGGCAGATACGCAGTATTTT.

The DNA of the CDR3 is TGCAGCGTTGAAGATCGAGGGGGGAACTACGAGCAGTACTTC. Its protein is CSVEDRGGNYEQYF. The chain combines TRBV29-1 with TRBJ2-7; either TRBD1 or TRBD2 may supply D (6 bases each). V was cut by 0 bases and J by 3 bases, with 12 bases left in between. The CDR3 totals 14 residues. Germline values: CDR1 SQVTM, CDR2 ANQGSEA.

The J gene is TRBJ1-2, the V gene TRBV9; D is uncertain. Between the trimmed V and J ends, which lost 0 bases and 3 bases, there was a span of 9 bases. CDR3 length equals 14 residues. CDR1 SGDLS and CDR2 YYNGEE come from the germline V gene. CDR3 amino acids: CASSVVSGDYGYTF. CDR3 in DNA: TGTGCCAGCAGCGTAGTATCAGGAGACTATGGCTACACCTTC.

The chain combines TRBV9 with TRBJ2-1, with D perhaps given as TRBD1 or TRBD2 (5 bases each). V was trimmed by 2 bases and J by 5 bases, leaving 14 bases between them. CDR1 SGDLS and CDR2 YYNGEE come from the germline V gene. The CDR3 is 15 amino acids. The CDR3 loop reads CASSVGDGPNNEQFF. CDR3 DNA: TGTGCCAGCAGCGTCGGGGACGGACCTAACAATGAGCAGTTCTTC.

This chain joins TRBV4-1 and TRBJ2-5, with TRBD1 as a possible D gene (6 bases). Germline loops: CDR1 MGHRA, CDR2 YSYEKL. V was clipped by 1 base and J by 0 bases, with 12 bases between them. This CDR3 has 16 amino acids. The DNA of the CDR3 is TGCGCCAGCAGCCAAGGGGCAGGGGAGTACCAAGAGACCCAGTACTTC. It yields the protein CASSQGAGEYQETQYF.

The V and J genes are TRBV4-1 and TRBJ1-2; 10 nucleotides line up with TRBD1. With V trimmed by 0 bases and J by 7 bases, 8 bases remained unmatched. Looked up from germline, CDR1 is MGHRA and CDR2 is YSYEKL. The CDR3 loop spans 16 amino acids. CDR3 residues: CASSQDWRQGAPGYTF. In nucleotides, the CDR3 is TGCGCCAGCAGCCAAGATTGGAGACAGGGGGCGCCTGGCTACACCTTC.

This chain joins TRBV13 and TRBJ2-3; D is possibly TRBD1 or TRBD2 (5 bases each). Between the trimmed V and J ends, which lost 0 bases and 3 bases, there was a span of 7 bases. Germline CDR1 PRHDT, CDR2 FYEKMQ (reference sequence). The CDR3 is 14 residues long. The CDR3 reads CASSLGEGTDTQYF. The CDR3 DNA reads TGTGCCAGCAGCTTAGGAGAGGGGACAGATACGCAGTATTTT.

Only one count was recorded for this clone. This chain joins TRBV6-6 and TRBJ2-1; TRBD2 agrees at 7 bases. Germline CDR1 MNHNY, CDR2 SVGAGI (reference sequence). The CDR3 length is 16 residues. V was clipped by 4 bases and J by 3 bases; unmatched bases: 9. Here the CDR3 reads CASSFLAVEVYNEQFF. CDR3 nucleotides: TGTGCCAGCAGTTTTCTAGCGGTTGAGGTCTACAATGAGCAGTTCTTC.

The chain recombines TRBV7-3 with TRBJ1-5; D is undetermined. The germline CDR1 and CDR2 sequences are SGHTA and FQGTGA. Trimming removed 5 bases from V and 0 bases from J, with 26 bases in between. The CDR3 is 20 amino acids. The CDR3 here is CASSTPWALSGIYSNQPQHF. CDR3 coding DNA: TGTGCCAGCAGCACCCCATGGGCTCTAAGCGGGATATATAGCAATCAGCCCCAGCATTTT.

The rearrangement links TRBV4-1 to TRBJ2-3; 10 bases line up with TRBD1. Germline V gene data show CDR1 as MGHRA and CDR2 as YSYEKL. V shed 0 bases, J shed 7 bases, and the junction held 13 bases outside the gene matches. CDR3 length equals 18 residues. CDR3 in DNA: TGCGCCAGCAGCCAAGATTTTTTTGGGGACAGGGGAGTCCATACGCAGTATTTT. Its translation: CASSQDFFGDRGVHTQYF.

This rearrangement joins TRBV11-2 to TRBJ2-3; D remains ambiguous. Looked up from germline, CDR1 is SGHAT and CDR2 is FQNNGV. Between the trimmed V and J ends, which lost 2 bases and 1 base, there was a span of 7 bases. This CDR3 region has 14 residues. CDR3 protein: CASSLIGGTDTQYF. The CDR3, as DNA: TGTGCCAGCAGCTTAATTGGAGGCACAGATACGCAGTATTTT.

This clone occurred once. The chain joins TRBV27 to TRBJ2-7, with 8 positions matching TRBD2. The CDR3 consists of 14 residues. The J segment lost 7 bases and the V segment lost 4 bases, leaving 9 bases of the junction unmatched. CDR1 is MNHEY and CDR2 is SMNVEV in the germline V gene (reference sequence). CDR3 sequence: CASSWGSGTGEQYF. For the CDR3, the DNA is TGTGCCAGCAGTTGGGGTAGCGGGACGGGTGAGCAGTACTTC.

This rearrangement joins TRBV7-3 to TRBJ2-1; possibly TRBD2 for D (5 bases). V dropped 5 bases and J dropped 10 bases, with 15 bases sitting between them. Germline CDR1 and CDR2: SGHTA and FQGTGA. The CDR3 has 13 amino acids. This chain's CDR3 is CASSPEDLGEQFF. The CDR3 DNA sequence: TGTGCCAGCAGCCCGGAGGACTTGGGCGAGCAGTTCTTC. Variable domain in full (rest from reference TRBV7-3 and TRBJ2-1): GAGVSQTPSNKVTEKGKYVELRCDPISGHTALYWYRQSLGQGPEFLIYFQGTGAADDSGLPNDRFFAVRPEGSVSTLKIQRTERGDSAVYLCASSPEDLGEQFFGPGTRLTVL.

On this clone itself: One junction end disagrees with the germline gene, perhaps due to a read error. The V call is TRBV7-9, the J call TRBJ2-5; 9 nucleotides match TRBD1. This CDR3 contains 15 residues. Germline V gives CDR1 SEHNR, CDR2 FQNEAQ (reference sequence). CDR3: CASSIAPDRGETQYF. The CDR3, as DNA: TGTGCCAGCAGCATAGCCCCGGACAGGGGAGAGACCCAGTACTTC.

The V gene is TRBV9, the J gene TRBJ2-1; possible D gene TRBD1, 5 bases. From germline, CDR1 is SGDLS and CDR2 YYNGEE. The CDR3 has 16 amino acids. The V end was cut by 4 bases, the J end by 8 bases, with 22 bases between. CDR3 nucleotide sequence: TGTGCCAGCAGCCCCACCAATGGGGTCGTAGGGGATGAGCAGTTCTTC. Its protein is CASSPTNGVVGDEQFF.

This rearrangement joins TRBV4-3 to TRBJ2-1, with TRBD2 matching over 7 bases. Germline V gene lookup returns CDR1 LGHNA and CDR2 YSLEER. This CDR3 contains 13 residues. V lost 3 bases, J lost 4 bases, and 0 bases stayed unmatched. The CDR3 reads CASSQGGYNEQFF. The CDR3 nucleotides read TGCGCCAGCAGCCAGGGGGGGTACAATGAGCAGTTCTTC.

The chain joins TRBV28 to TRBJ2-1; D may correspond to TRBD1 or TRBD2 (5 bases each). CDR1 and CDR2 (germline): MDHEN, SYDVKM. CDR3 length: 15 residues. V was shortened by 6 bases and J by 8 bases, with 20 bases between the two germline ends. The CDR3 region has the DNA TGTGCCAGCAGACTTCCGGGACCGCAGGGCGATGAGCAGTTCTTC. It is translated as CASRLPGPQGDEQFF.

CDR3 sequence: CASSSGEGLETQYF. DNA for the CDR3: TGCGCCAGCAGCTCCGGGGAGGGCCTCGAGACCCAGTACTTC. The rearrangement joins TRBV5-1 to TRBJ2-5, with 7 positions matching TRBD2. In germline, CDR1 is SGHRS, CDR2 YFSETQ. The CDR3 loop spans 14 amino acids. The V segment lost 3 bases and the J segment 5 bases; nucleotides outside the gene matches: 7.

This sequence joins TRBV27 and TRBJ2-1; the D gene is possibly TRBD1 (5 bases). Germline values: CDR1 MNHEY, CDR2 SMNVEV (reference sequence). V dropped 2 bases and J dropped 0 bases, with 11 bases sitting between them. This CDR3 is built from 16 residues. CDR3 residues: CASSLMRQSSYNEQFF. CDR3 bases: TGTGCCAGCAGTTTAATGAGACAGAGCTCCTACAATGAGCAGTTCTTC.